This TCR beta chain comes out of a study of T-cell reconstitution after alpha-beta-depleted transplantation in children (dated by TCRdb to the mid-2010s). Broadly, across the study: Using TCR repertoire profiling, the study quantitatively followed how T-cell immune reconstitution unfolded in children after TCRalphabeta/CD19-depleted allogeneic hematopoietic cell transplantation. What the work shows at the level of the full study, not this receptor alone: The apparently early recovery of alphabetaT-cell counts about two months after transplant reportedly depended on only several hundred rapidly expanded clones that came from non-depleted graft cells. Over the following months the frequencies of hyperexpanded clones went down, and after one year T-cell counts and TCRbeta diversity were mostly credited to newly produced T cells. The high TCRbeta diversity at day 60 in some patients was ascribed to recipient T cells and intrathymic progenitors that had survived conditioning.

In the paper's terms, the treatment or condition label means: allogeneic hematopoietic cell transplantation with graft depleted of TCRalphabeta T cells and CD19 B cells. The transplant recipients were children given TCRalphabeta/CD19-depleted allogeneic hematopoietic cell grafts. This clonotype was observed a handful of times. Its antigen has not been determined. No quality values exist for individual bases; no much larger clone is one base distant. The germline V gene gives CDR1 as SQVTM and CDR2 as ANQGSEA. From cysteine to phenylalanine, the CDR3 is 11 amino acids long. Here the CDR3 DNA is all that survives: 33 bases in frame from base 1. V was cut back by 5 bases and J by 6 bases, leaving a gap of 11 bases between them. Preparation of the library involved PCR. This sample was sequenced with an Illumina HiSeq 2500. Molecular barcoding was employed in the preparation of TCR libraries, with unique molecular identifiers being used to normalize TCRbeta repertoire quantification. TCRdb trimmed public reads at Q25 via fastp, called clones via MiXCR and kept in-frame beta chains. Rows are combined by CDR3 protein, so each entry shows the most common genes and DNA. The table for this sample lists fewer than 700,000 distinct CDR3 sequences; about 21% of them were counted only once. The top ten hold 14% of the sample.

The source material was PBMCs, mostly from graft donor cells, sampled 360 days after TCRalphabeta/CD19-depleted stem cell transplant. The TCR originated in a boy less than two years old who had a stem cell transplant for acute myeloid leukemia, so the T cells may come from the graft donor. The chain uses TRBV29-1 and TRBJ2-7; the best D guess is TRBD1, with 6 bases matching. The CDR3: CSVSRGGEQYF. The bases are TGCAGCGTTTCTCGAGGGGGCGAGCAGTACTTC.